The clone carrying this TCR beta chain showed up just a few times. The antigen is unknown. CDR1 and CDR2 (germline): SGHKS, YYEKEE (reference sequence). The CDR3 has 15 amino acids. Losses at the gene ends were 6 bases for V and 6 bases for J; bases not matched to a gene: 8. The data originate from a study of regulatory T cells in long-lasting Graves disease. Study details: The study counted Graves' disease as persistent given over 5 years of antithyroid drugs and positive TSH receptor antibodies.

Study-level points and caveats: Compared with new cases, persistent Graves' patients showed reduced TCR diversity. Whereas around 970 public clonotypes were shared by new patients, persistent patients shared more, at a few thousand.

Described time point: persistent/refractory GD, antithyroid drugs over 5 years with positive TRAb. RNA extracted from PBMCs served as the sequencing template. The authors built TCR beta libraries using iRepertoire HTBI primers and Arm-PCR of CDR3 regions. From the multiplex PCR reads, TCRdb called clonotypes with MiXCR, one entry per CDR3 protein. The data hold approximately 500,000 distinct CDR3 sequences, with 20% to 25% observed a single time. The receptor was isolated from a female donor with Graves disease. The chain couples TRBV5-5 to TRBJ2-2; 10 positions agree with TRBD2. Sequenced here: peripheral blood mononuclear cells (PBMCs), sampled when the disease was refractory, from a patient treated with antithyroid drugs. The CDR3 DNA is TGTGCCAGCATCAGGACTAGCGGAACACCCGGGGAGCTGTTTTTT. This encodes CASIRTSGTPGELFF.